Below, 26 T cell receptor beta chains from the same sample are listed, as sequenced in a study of T cell changes during pregnancy in multiple sclerosis. The assay was immunoSEQ multiplex PCR, and TCRdb's table has in-frame clones only and misses some. The sample holds roughly 88,000 clones, 92% seen once. The specimen comprised peripheral blood, sampled in the first trimester of pregnancy. The receptors were sampled from a female donor with multiple sclerosis, enrolled in a pregnancy study.

The chain links TRBV7-6 to TRBJ2-2; D perhaps matches TRBD1 (6 bases). The V and J ends lost 3 bases and 4 bases respectively, with 12 bases between them. This CDR3 has 15 amino acids. Germline V CDR1 and CDR2: SGHVS, FNYEAQ. The CDR3 is CASSFGQGPTGELFF. CDR3 sequence (DNA): TGTGCCAGCAGCTTCGGGCAGGGGCCCACCGGGGAGCTGTTTTTT. The whole variable domain, remainder taken from reference TRBV7-6 and TRBJ2-2, is GAGVSQSPRYKVTKRGQDVALRCDPISGHVSLYWYRQALGQGPEFLTYFNYEAQQDKSGLPNDRFSAERPEGSISTLTIQRTEQRDSAMYRCASSFGQGPTGELFFGEGSRLTVL.

The chain is built from TRBV11-2 and TRBJ1-2, with TRBD1 matching 7 bases. V dropped 4 bases and J dropped 8; count of bases not matched to a gene: 4. CDR3 size: 12 residues. Germline-derived CDR1 and CDR2 are SGHAT and FQNNGV. This CDR3 is CASSWGQRGYTF. CDR3 DNA sequence: TGTGCCAGCAGCTGGGGACAGCGGGGCTACACCTTC.

The chain has TRBV7-9 and TRBJ2-7; D unclear. Trimming took 5 bases from V and 5 from J, leaving 13 bases between them. The CDR3 is 13 residues long. Germline lookup yields CDR1 SEHNR and CDR2 FQNEAQ (reference sequence). This CDR3 reads CASSPTNLNEQYF. In DNA, the CDR3 is TGTGCCAGCAGCCCGACAAATCTGAACGAGCAGTACTTC.

The V and J genes are TRBV19 and TRBJ1-2, with a weak D call TRBD1 (5 bases). V lost 7 bases to trimming and J lost 2 bases, with 20 bases between them. This CDR3 region has 16 residues. CDR1 and CDR2 from the germline V gene are LNHDA and SQIVND (reference sequence). The CDR3 sequence: CASMRDPKEPNYGYTF. DNA for the CDR3: TGTGCCAGTATGCGGGACCCGAAGGAGCCGAACTATGGCTACACCTTC.

The V and J genes are TRBV5-1 and TRBJ2-1; 8 nucleotides line up with TRBD2. Germline V gene lookup returns CDR1 SGHRS and CDR2 YFSETQ. This CDR3 region has 14 residues. J gave up 5 bases and V 3 bases, and 4 bases lay outside the gene matches. The CDR3 reads CASSSGTSHNEQFF. The CDR3 nucleotides are TGCGCCAGCAGCTCCGGGACTAGTCACAATGAGCAGTTCTTC.

This rearrangement joins TRBV9 to TRBJ2-3, with 7 bases fitting TRBD1. Trimming removed 0 bases from V and 3 bases from J; junction bases left unmatched: 7. Looked up from germline, CDR1 is SGDLS and CDR2 is YYNGEE. The CDR3 sequence is 16 residues long. The CDR3 here is CASSVGNRGLTDTQYF. DNA for the CDR3: TGTGCCAGCAGCGTAGGTAACAGGGGTTTGACAGATACGCAGTATTTT.

V and J are TRBV18 and TRBJ1-1; D not certain. Trimming stripped 6 bases from V and 0 bases from J, with 5 bases between. The CDR3 runs 12 residues. CDR1 KGHSH and CDR2 LQKENI come from the germline V gene. CDR3 nucleotide sequence: TGTGCCAGCTCCGAGATGAACACTGAAGCTTTCTTT. Amino acids: CASSEMNTEAFF.

The chain couples TRBV29-1 to TRBJ1-4; 7 bases map to TRBD1. The CDR3 contains 11 residues. Germline CDR1 SQVTM, CDR2 ANQGSEA. V was pared by 7 bases and J by 9 bases, with 5 bases of the junction left unmatched. CDR3 nucleotides: TGCAGCGCCCTGACAGGGAAAAAACTGTTTTTT. It specifies CSALTGKKLFF.

The chain uses TRBV19 and TRBJ1-1; D ambiguous. V was shortened by 3 bases and J by 5 bases, with 10 bases between the two germline ends. The CDR3 sequence is 13 residues long. Germline values: CDR1 LNHDA, CDR2 SQIVND (reference sequence). The CDR3 DNA follows: TGTGCCAGTAGTATCGTTGCGGGGACTGAAGCTTTCTTT. This codes for CASSIVAGTEAFF.

The chain couples TRBV5-5 to TRBJ2-7; TRBD1 aligns across 10 bases. This CDR3 region has 15 residues. After removal of 6 bases from V and 3 bases from J, the junction contained 9 bases not matched to a gene. Germline V CDR1 and CDR2: SGHKS, YYEKEE (reference sequence). CDR3 sequence reads: CASNKGQGLDYEQYF. CDR3 bases: TGTGCCAGCAACAAGGGACAGGGGCTAGACTACGAGCAGTACTTC.

This clone was seen only once. The CDR3 DNA is TGTGCCAGTAGTAAGAAGACAGATAGCCATGAAAAACTGTTTTTT. It specifies CASSKKTDSHEKLFF. The J gene is TRBJ1-4, the V gene TRBV19; a possible D gene is TRBD1 (5 bases). This CDR3 region has 15 residues. Trimming removed 4 bases from V and 6 bases from J, with 15 bases in between. Germline CDR1 and CDR2: LNHDA and SQIVND (reference sequence).

The chain combines TRBV25-1 with TRBJ2-7; 9 bases align to TRBD1. The CDR3 covers 15 residues. Germline V gene lookup returns CDR1 MGHDK and CDR2 SYGVNS. Trimming removed 4 bases from V and 5 bases from J; junction bases left unmatched: 9. The CDR3 DNA follows: TGTGCCAGCAGTGGGTCCGGGACAGGGCGTGACGAGCAGTACTTC. This encodes CASSGSGTGRDEQYF.

This clone appeared a single time. The chain joins TRBV29-1 to TRBJ2-3; 9 bases line up with TRBD2. Germline V gene data show CDR1 as SQVTM and CDR2 as ANQGSEA. CDR3 length equals 15 residues. V lost 6 bases to trimming and J lost 0 bases; unmatched junction nucleotides: 7. This chain's CDR3 is CSVRSSGASTDTQYF. DNA for the CDR3: TGCAGCGTCCGATCTAGCGGGGCTAGCACAGATACGCAGTATTTT.

Here the CDR3 reads CASSELAGAYGYTF. The CDR3 region has the DNA TGTGCCAGCAGTGAACTGGCAGGGGCCTATGGCTACACCTTC. The chain joins TRBV6-1 to TRBJ1-2; TRBD1 is a possible D gene (6 bases). V lost 2 bases to trimming and J lost 4 bases, with 11 bases between them. CDR1 is MNHNS and CDR2 is SASEGT in the germline V gene. The CDR3 length is 14 residues.

The chain links TRBV6-4 to TRBJ2-3; 9 bases map to TRBD1. The V segment lost 4 bases and the J segment 6 bases; nucleotides outside the gene matches: 5. The CDR3 loop spans 14 amino acids. CDR1 and CDR2 from the germline V gene are MRHNA and SNTAGT. CDR3 in amino acids: CASSVGTGSDTQYF. The CDR3 DNA reads as TGTGCCAGCAGTGTCGGGACAGGGTCGGATACGCAGTATTTT.

V gene TRBV4-3 combines with J gene TRBJ2-7; 11 nucleotides line up with TRBD2. Trimming cost V 3 bases and J 3 bases; bases outside gene matches: 1. The CDR3 is 14 residues long. Germline V gene lookup returns CDR1 LGHNA and CDR2 YSLEER. The CDR3 region has the DNA TGCGCCAGCAGCCAGACTAGCGGGATCTACGAGCAGTACTTC. Its translation is CASSQTSGIYEQYF.

The chain couples TRBV11-3 to TRBJ2-1; 16 bases are shared with TRBD2. The CDR3 runs 17 residues. Trimming cost V 5 bases and J 8 bases; bases outside gene matches: 9. Germline-derived CDR1 and CDR2 are SGHNT and YENEEA. This CDR3 reads CASSHGTSGRARDEQFF. The DNA of the CDR3 is TGTGCCAGCAGCCACGGGACTAGCGGGAGGGCCAGGGATGAGCAGTTCTTC.

The rearrangement joins TRBV6-1 to TRBJ2-2, with D possibly matching TRBD2 (5 bases). Trimming removed 3 bases from V and 0 bases from J, with 8 bases in between. The CDR3 extends over 15 amino acids. Germline V gene sequence: CDR1 MNHNS, CDR2 SASEGT. In DNA form, the CDR3 reads TGTGCCAGCAGTGAGCGGGTTTCGAACACCGGGGAGCTGTTTTTT. Protein sequence: CASSERVSNTGELFF.

The chain couples TRBV27 to TRBJ2-1; 7 nucleotides agree with TRBD1. Germline CDR1 reads MNHEY; CDR2 reads SMNVEV (reference sequence). Trimming at V came to 2 bases and at J to 0 bases, leaving 1 base not matched to a gene. The CDR3 consists of 15 residues. Written as DNA, the CDR3 is TGTGCCAGCAGTTTACGGGACAGCTCCTACAATGAGCAGTTCTTC. Protein product: CASSLRDSSYNEQFF.

The V and J genes are TRBV5-4 and TRBJ1-2, with 9 bases matching TRBD1. CDR1 is SGHNT and CDR2 is YYREEE in the germline V gene (reference sequence). CDR3 length: 14 residues. Losses at the gene ends were 4 bases for V and 4 bases for J; bases not matched to a gene: 5. CDR3 protein: CASSAWTGVYGYTF. DNA of the CDR3: TGTGCCAGCAGCGCCTGGACAGGGGTCTATGGCTACACCTTC.

The gene calls are TRBV5-1 and TRBJ1-1; tentatively, D is TRBD1 (6 bases). Trimming removed 5 bases from V and 0 bases from J, with 14 bases in between. This CDR3 contains 15 residues. Per the germline V gene, CDR1 is SGHRS and CDR2 is YFSETQ. The CDR3 nucleotides are TGCGCCAGCAGTTCGACAGGTCTCATGAACACTGAAGCTTTCTTT. This translates into CASSSTGLMNTEAFF.

The chain combines TRBV2 with TRBJ1-2; TRBD1 is a possible D gene (5 bases). Germline V gene sequence: CDR1 SNHLY, CDR2 FYNNEI. The CDR3 contains 11 residues. The V end lost 4 bases, the J end lost 7 bases, and 7 bases lay between the germline ends. DNA for the CDR3: TGTGCCAGCAGTGGGACATCTGGCTACACCTTC. Translated, it gives CASSGTSGYTF.

This clone was counted once. The chain joins TRBV6-5 to TRBJ2-5, with D possibly TRBD2 on 6 matching bases. This CDR3 region has 13 residues. Trimming cost V 6 bases and J 5 bases, with 13 bases left between them. The V gene's germline CDR1 is MNHEY and CDR2 SVGAGI. In DNA form, the CDR3 reads TGTGCCAGCAGGCCCCTAGCGTTGGAGACCCAGTACTTC. It codes for CASRPLALETQYF.

The V and J genes are TRBV11-2 and TRBJ2-7; 9 nucleotides agree with TRBD1. CDR1 and CDR2 (germline): SGHAT, FQNNGV. V shed 5 bases, J shed 3 bases, and the junction held 5 bases outside the gene matches. This CDR3 is 14 amino acids long. Written as DNA, the CDR3 is TGTGCCAGCAGCCCTTCGGGACAGGGCTACGAGCAGTACTTC. Encoded protein: CASSPSGQGYEQYF.

The chain links TRBV2 to TRBJ2-7; 8 nucleotides align to TRBD1. Germline CDR1 is SNHLY and CDR2 is FYNNEI. This CDR3 has 14 amino acids. J lost 3 bases, V lost 8 bases, and 9 bases had no gene match. CDR3 DNA sequence: TGTGCCAGCGGGGGGCTTGACAGGGGCTACGAGCAGTACTTC. Residues: CASGGLDRGYEQYF.

This chain links TRBV27 with TRBJ1-2; 7 positions agree with TRBD1. The V and J ends lost 3 bases and 4 bases, in that order; junction bases with no gene match: 11. The germline V gene has CDR1 MNHEY and CDR2 SMNVEV (reference sequence). CDR3 length: 16 residues. Here the CDR3 reads CASSLSPGQKFYGYTF. Here the CDR3 DNA reads TGTGCCAGCAGTTTGTCACCGGGACAGAAGTTCTATGGCTACACCTTC.